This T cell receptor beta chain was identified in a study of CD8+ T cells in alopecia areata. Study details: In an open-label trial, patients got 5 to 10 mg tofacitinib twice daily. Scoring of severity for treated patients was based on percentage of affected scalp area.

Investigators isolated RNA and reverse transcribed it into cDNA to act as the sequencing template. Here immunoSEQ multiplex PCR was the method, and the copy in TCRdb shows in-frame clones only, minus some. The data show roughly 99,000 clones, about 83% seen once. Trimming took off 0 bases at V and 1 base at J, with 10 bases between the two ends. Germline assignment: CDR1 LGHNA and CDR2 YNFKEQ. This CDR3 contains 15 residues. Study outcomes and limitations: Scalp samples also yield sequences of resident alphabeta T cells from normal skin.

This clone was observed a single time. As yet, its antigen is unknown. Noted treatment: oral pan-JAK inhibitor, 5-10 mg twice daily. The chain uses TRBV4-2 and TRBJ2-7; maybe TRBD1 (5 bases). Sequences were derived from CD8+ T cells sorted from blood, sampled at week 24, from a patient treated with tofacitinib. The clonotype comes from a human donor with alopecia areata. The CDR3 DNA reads TGTGCCAGCAGCCAAGAGCGACAGAGTTCCTACGAGCAGTACTTC. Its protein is CASSQERQSSYEQYF.